This T cell receptor (beta chain) was documented in a study of CD8 T cells in Susac syndrome. The germline gives CDR1 SQVTM, CDR2 ANQGSEA. The CDR3 covers 12 residues. V was cut by 2 bases and J by 4 bases, with 6 bases left in between. The sample holds one count of this clonotype. Antigen specificity is unknown. Broader study findings: Regarding the TCR sequencing and HLA analysis, the study admitted that a relatively small number of individuals were involved.

Controls were healthy donors chosen to match patients in age and sex. TEMRA cells were FACS-enriched, with CD8+ and CD4+ T cells isolated negatively. With random hexamers, 0.5 to 1 ug RNA was reverse transcribed. TCRdb independently ran MiXCR on the immunoSEQ multiplex PCR reads; one entry per CDR3 protein. The sample lists about 120,000 distinct CDR3 sequences; around 92% were seen once. This clonotype was sampled from a human donor in good health. The sample consisted of CD8+ T cells from PBMCs. V is TRBV29-1 and J is TRBJ1-5; no clear D gene. The CDR3 sequence is CSVELENQPQHF. The CDR3 DNA sequence: TGCAGCGTTGAATTGGAGAATCAGCCCCAGCATTTT.